The 24 T cell receptor beta chains given below trace back to one sample, sequenced in a study of blood T cell repertoires in COVID-19. Some clones are missing from TCRdb's copy, which holds only in-frame ones; the method was immunoSEQ multiplex PCR. This sample yields some 200,000 clones, of which just over 85% are seen a single time; about 6% belongs to the top ten. Input material: peripheral blood. The receptor set was obtained from an elderly man with acute or convalescent COVID-19.

This chain links TRBV7-9 with TRBJ2-5, with D tentatively TRBD2 (5 bases). The CDR3 contains 16 residues. In germline, CDR1 is SEHNR, CDR2 FQNEAQ (reference sequence). Trimming left V 2 bases short and J 5 bases short, with 18 bases between. For the CDR3, the DNA is TGTGCCAGCAGCTTACTGGAATCTGGACTCGGGGAGACCCAGTACTTC. It codes for CASSLLESGLGETQYF.

The chain is built from TRBV2 and TRBJ1-2, with 7 bases fitting TRBD1. The V segment lost 7 bases and the J segment 7 bases; nucleotides outside the gene matches: 12. The CDR3 spans 14 residues. Germline CDR1 reads SNHLY; CDR2 reads FYNNEI. As DNA, the CDR3 is TGTGCCAGCAAGGAACAGGGGTCAGGCTTTGGCTACACCTTC. Translation: CASKEQGSGFGYTF. Looking up the rest from reference TRBV2 and TRBJ1-2 gives the full variable domain: EPEVTQTPSHQVTQMGQEVILRCVPISNHLYFYWYRQILGQKVEFLVSFYNNEISEKSEIFDDQFSVERPDGSNFTLKIRSTKLEDSAMYFCASKEQGSGFGYTFGSGTRLTVV.

Here the CDR3 DNA reads TGTGCCAGCAGCCCCACAGCAAATCAGCCCCAGCATTTT. Translated, it gives CASSPTANQPQHF. The chain is built from TRBV7-8 and TRBJ1-5; D ambiguous. V lost 5 bases, J lost 4 bases, and 9 bases lay in between. There are 13 residues in the CDR3. Germline V gene data show CDR1 as SGHVS and CDR2 as FQNEAQ.

V and J are TRBV30 and TRBJ2-5; TRBD1 agrees at 8 bases. V lost 2 bases, J lost 4 bases, and 9 bases stayed unmatched. The CDR3 has 15 amino acids. Germline V gene lookup returns CDR1 GTSNPN and CDR2 SVGIG (reference sequence). CDR3 protein: CAWSRRTGPIETQYF. The CDR3 region has the DNA TGTGCCTGGAGTAGGAGGACAGGGCCCATAGAGACCCAGTACTTC.

The chain carries TRBV3-1 (or the pseudogene TRBV3-2) and TRBJ2-1, with 9 bases identical to TRBD1. J gave up 9 bases and V 3 bases, and 6 bases lay outside the gene matches. This CDR3 is built from 14 residues. Germline CDR1 is LGHDT and CDR2 is YNNKEL (reference sequence). CDR3 protein: CASSQGQGGREQFF. CDR3 sequence (DNA): TGTGCCAGCAGCCAGGGACAGGGTGGTCGTGAGCAGTTCTTC.

The chain combines TRBV29-1 with TRBJ2-1, with a weak D call TRBD2 (6 bases). The CDR3 extends over 10 amino acids. Germline CDR1 SQVTM, CDR2 ANQGSEA. Trimming removed 3 bases at V and 9 bases at J, with 6 bases between. The CDR3 coding sequence is TGCAGCGTTGAGGGGGGTGAGCAGTTCTTC. Translated, it gives CSVEGGEQFF.

The gene calls are TRBV19 and TRBJ1-4, with no clear D. Germline CDR1 reads LNHDA; CDR2 reads SQIVND (reference sequence). The CDR3 consists of 12 residues. Trimming took 4 bases from V and 4 from J, leaving 4 bases between them. CDR3 amino acids: CASSSINEKLFF. The CDR3 region has the DNA TGTGCCAGTAGTAGTATTAATGAAAAACTGTTTTTT.

CDR3 sequence reads: CASSPPGQGNIHEQYF. CDR3 DNA: TGTGCCAGCTCACCCCCCGGGCAGGGGAATATCCACGAGCAGTACTTC. The chain employs TRBV18 and TRBJ2-7; perhaps TRBD1 as D (6 bases). Trimming pared 3 bases from V and 5 bases from J, leaving 20 bases between. This CDR3 comprises 16 residues. CDR1 is KGHSH, CDR2 LQKENI, per germline.

This chain links TRBV2 with TRBJ2-5, with a possible D match to TRBD1 (6 bases). CDR3 length: 13 amino acids. CDR1 and CDR2 (germline): SNHLY, FYNNEI. Trimming removed 7 bases from V and 1 base from J, with 10 bases in between. Here the CDR3 DNA reads TGTGCCAGCACCGGACAGACCCAAGAGACCCAGTACTTC. Its translation: CASTGQTQETQYF.

The rearrangement uses TRBV6-1 and TRBJ2-3; 11 nucleotides agree with TRBD2. Germline assignment: CDR1 MNHNS and CDR2 SASEGT. The CDR3 consists of 16 residues. With 3 bases clipped from V and 5 bases from J, the junction kept 7 bases outside the gene matches. The CDR3 nucleotides are TGTGCCAGCAGTGAGCAGCTAGCGGGAGGAAAAGATACGCAGTATTTT. Amino acid sequence: CASSEQLAGGKDTQYF.

V is TRBV10-1 and J is TRBJ1-1; D may be TRBD1 (6 bases). This CDR3 has 15 residues. Per the germline V gene, CDR1 is WNHNN and CDR2 is SYGVQD (reference sequence). Trimming took off 6 bases at V and 4 bases at J, with 18 bases between the two ends. The CDR3 reads CASRSRRDTATEAFF. The CDR3 nucleotides are TGCGCCAGCAGAAGCCGACGGGACACGGCCACTGAAGCTTTCTTT.

This CDR3 reads CASSPDRPTTEAFF. CDR3 DNA sequence: TGTGCCAGCAGCCCAGACAGGCCGACCACTGAAGCTTTCTTT. The chain combines TRBV7-9 with TRBJ1-1; maybe TRBD1 (6 bases). The CDR3 consists of 14 residues. Per germline, CDR1 SEHNR and CDR2 FQNEAQ (reference sequence). V was shortened by 5 bases and J by 4 bases, with 14 bases between the two germline ends.

The rearrangement uses TRBV7-9 and TRBJ2-3, with D perhaps matching TRBD1 (5 bases). The CDR3 runs 15 residues. Trimming took 5 bases from V and 2 from J, leaving 14 bases between them. CDR1 and CDR2 (germline): SEHNR, FQNEAQ (reference sequence). The CDR3 spells CASSPLDSNTDTQYF. The CDR3, as DNA: TGTGCCAGCAGCCCGCTTGACAGCAACACAGATACGCAGTATTTT.

The rearrangement links TRBV6-2 or TRBV6-3 to TRBJ2-1, with 14 positions matching TRBD2. Losses at the gene ends were 6 bases for V and 9 bases for J; bases not matched to a gene: 13. CDR3 length: 17 amino acids. Germline V lookup: CDR1 MNHEY, CDR2 SVGEGT. CDR3 region: CASSPLPTSGRVAEQFF. The CDR3 DNA is TGTGCCAGCAGCCCCCTCCCGACTAGCGGGAGGGTTGCTGAGCAGTTCTTC.

This clone was counted between two and nine times. This chain joins TRBV7-3 and TRBJ2-1; D is possibly TRBD2 (5 bases). This CDR3 is 19 amino acids long. CDR1 and CDR2 (germline): SGHTA, FQGTGA. The V gene lost 3 bases and the J gene lost 0 bases, with 21 bases spanning the gap. The CDR3 DNA follows: TGTGCCAGCAGCTTCGTGAGCGGAGGCATGGGAAGCTCCTACAATGAGCAGTTCTTC. Encoded protein: CASSFVSGGMGSSYNEQFF.

The V and J genes are TRBV19 and TRBJ2-5; D may be TRBD2 (6 bases). Germline V CDR1 and CDR2: LNHDA, SQIVND (reference sequence). The CDR3 length is 16 residues. Between the trimmed V and J ends, which lost 3 bases and 2 bases, there was a span of 16 bases. CDR3 nucleotides: TGTGCCAGTAGTATCCGGACCGGGAGCGGTCAAGAGACCCAGTACTTC. Encoded protein: CASSIRTGSGQETQYF.

The chain employs TRBV12-3 or TRBV12-4 and TRBJ1-4; D uncertain. The germline V and J ends were trimmed by 6 bases and 0 bases, with 5 bases remaining between them. The CDR3 is made up of 13 amino acids. CDR3 loop: CASRITTNEKLFF. In DNA, the CDR3 is TGTGCCAGCAGAATTACAACTAATGAAAAACTGTTTTTT.

CDR3 residues: CASSPTSGSLYNEQFF. CDR3 bases: TGTGCCAGCTCACCAACGAGCGGGAGTCTCTACAATGAGCAGTTCTTC. This chain uses TRBV18 with TRBJ2-1; 8 bases agree with TRBD2. This CDR3 is 16 amino acids long. Germline lookup yields CDR1 KGHSH and CDR2 LQKENI. V gave up 2 bases and J gave up 3 bases; unmatched junction bases: 6.

CDR3: CASSYLQGENEQFF. In nucleotides, the CDR3 is TGTGCCAGCAGTTATCTACAGGGGGAGAATGAGCAGTTCTTC. The chain combines TRBV6-5 with TRBJ2-1; 8 bases map to TRBD1. V shed 3 bases, J shed 7 bases, and the junction held 5 bases outside the gene matches. Germline V gene data show CDR1 as MNHEY and CDR2 as SVGAGI. The CDR3 contains 14 residues.

V gene TRBV29-1 combines with J gene TRBJ2-5; TRBD2 matches at 10 bases. The CDR3 spans 14 residues. Germline loops: CDR1 SQVTM, CDR2 ANQGSEA. This chain's CDR3 is CTGLKSGRAETQYF. CDR3 nucleotides: TGCACCGGACTGAAGAGCGGGAGGGCAGAGACCCAGTACTTC.

The V gene is TRBV5-1, the J gene TRBJ1-6, with 9 bases matching TRBD1. Losses at the gene ends were 1 base for V and 5 bases for J; bases not matched to a gene: 10. Germline V gene data show CDR1 as SGHRS and CDR2 as YFSETQ. The CDR3 loop spans 18 amino acids. CDR3 DNA sequence: TGCGCCAGCAGCTTGCGCGACAGGGGGGCGACCAATAATTCACCCCTCCACTTT. Protein product: CASSLRDRGATNNSPLHF.

The chain uses TRBV19 and TRBJ1-5; D gene uncertain. Trimming removed 5 bases from V and 0 bases from J, with 8 bases in between. The CDR3 spans 14 residues. In germline, CDR1 is LNHDA, CDR2 SQIVND (reference sequence). CDR3 sequence reads: CASSRGYSNQPQHF. For the CDR3, the DNA is TGTGCCAGTAGTCGAGGTTATAGCAATCAGCCCCAGCATTTT.

The V call is TRBV21-1, the J call TRBJ2-7; TRBD2, as called in the table, went unchecked against the DNA. TRBV21-1 is annotated as a pseudogene. CDR3 length: 17 amino acids. CDR3 loop: CASSSRLAQKGSYEQYF. The CDR3 bases are TGTGCCAGCAGTTCTAGACTAGCGCAAAAGGGATCCTACGAGCAGTACTTC.

The chain joins TRBV5-4 to TRBJ2-1, with 9 bases aligning to TRBD1. V lost 0 bases and J lost 6; bases outside the gene matches: 7. The CDR3 extends over 16 amino acids. From germline, CDR1 is SGHNT and CDR2 YYREEE (reference sequence). As DNA, the CDR3 is TGTGCCAGCAGCTTGGGGGGACAGGGTGGGAGCAATGAGCAGTTCTTC. Protein: CASSLGGQGGSNEQFF.